Shown below are 10 T cell receptor beta chains from a single sample sequenced in a study of T cells after yellow fever vaccination. Each CDR3 protein is one row after TCRdb ran MiXCR on the 5' RACE reads. Of 310,000 or so distinct CDR3 sequences listed, 6.8% are singletons. This specimen consisted of PBMCs, obtained roughly 47 days after the first yellow fever vaccination. The receptors come from a man younger than 35 who received the YFV17D yellow fever vaccine.

The rearrangement joins TRBV28 to TRBJ2-1; the match to TRBD2 covers 7 bases. Germline CDR1 MDHEN, CDR2 SYDVKM. The CDR3 runs 14 residues. The ends lost 3 bases at V and 6 bases at J; junction bases unmatched: 5. CDR3: CASSFPGGGNEQFF. The CDR3 nucleotides read TGTGCCAGCAGTTTCCCGGGGGGAGGCAATGAGCAGTTCTTC. Combining the CDR3 with reference TRBV28 and TRBJ2-1 gives the whole variable domain DVKVTQSSRYLVKRTGEKVFLECVQDMDHENMFWYRQDPGLGLRLIYFSYDVKMKEKGDIPEGYSVSREKKERFSLILESASTNQTSMYLCASSFPGGGNEQFFGPGTRLTVL.

This clonotype was seen a handful of times. The chain recombines TRBV6-1 with TRBJ2-3, with D perhaps TRBD1 (6 bases). Trimming shortened V by 6 bases and J by 5 bases, and 12 bases separated the two germline ends. This CDR3 region has 13 residues. Germline V gene data show CDR1 as MNHNS and CDR2 as SASEGT. The CDR3 sequence: CASRFRQEDTQYF. The CDR3 nucleotides are TGTGCCAGCAGGTTCCGACAGGAAGATACGCAGTATTTT.

This clonotype was counted only a few times. This chain links TRBV7-2 with TRBJ2-2; no reliable D call. Trimming took 5 bases from V and 9 from J, leaving 7 bases between them. The CDR3 spans 11 residues. CDR1 is SGHTA and CDR2 is FQGNSA in the germline V gene. CDR3 DNA: TGTGCCAGCAGCCCCTCTAGGGAGCTGTTTTTT. Protein product: CASSPSRELFF.

The table lists this clonotype with a few counts. The genes are TRBV5-4 and TRBJ2-3, with TRBD1 matching 7 bases. Trimming at V came to 4 bases and at J to 6 bases, leaving 5 bases not matched to a gene. CDR3 length equals 13 residues. Per the germline V gene, CDR1 is SGHNT and CDR2 is YYREEE (reference sequence). Written as DNA, the CDR3 is TGTGCCAGCAGCGCTGACAGGGCTGATACGCAGTATTTT. This sequence encodes CASSADRADTQYF. The variable domain in full, completed from reference TRBV5-4 and TRBJ2-3, reads ETGVTQSPTHLIKTRGQQVTLRCSSQSGHNTVSWYQQALGQGPQFIFQYYREEENGRGNFPPRFSGLQFPNYSSELNVNALELDDSALYLCASSADRADTQYFGPGTRLTVL.

This clonotype was seen a handful of times. The V call is TRBV6-1, the J call TRBJ2-7, with 7 bases identical to TRBD2. Unmatched junction bases numbered 11, after V lost 6 bases and J lost 0 bases. Germline V gives CDR1 MNHNS, CDR2 SASEGT. CDR3 length: 16 amino acids. This chain's CDR3 is CASSRAGRESSYEQYF. The CDR3, as DNA: TGTGCCAGCAGCCGAGCGGGACGGGAGAGCTCCTACGAGCAGTACTTC.

This clonotype occurred many times. This rearrangement joins TRBV5-1 to TRBJ2-6; D is unclear. Germline V gene sequence: CDR1 SGHRS, CDR2 YFSETQ. The CDR3 has 15 amino acids. V shed 3 bases and J shed 2 bases, with 9 bases lying between them. The CDR3 reads CASSWAAAGANVLTF. CDR3 nucleotide sequence: TGCGCCAGCAGCTGGGCCGCAGCTGGGGCCAACGTCCTGACTTTC.

The table lists this clonotype with a few counts. The CDR3: CASSQENRNYGYTF. In DNA form, the CDR3 reads TGCGCCAGCAGCCAAGAAAACCGGAACTATGGCTACACCTTC. V and J are TRBV4-1 and TRBJ1-2; D unresolved. The CDR3 is 14 residues long. V was trimmed by 0 bases and J by 2 bases, leaving 7 bases between them. Germline V gene lookup returns CDR1 MGHRA and CDR2 YSYEKL.

This clonotype was seen at least ten times. The chain employs TRBV5-6 and TRBJ2-5; TRBD2 matches at 9 bases. The V gene's germline CDR1 is SGHDT and CDR2 YYEEEE. V shed 6 bases and J 5 bases; nucleotides not matched to a gene: 8. The CDR3 is made up of 14 amino acids. The CDR3 sequence: CASTAASGVETQYF. The CDR3 nucleotides read TGTGCCAGCACCGCGGCTAGCGGGGTTGAGACCCAGTACTTC.

The J gene is TRBJ2-5, the V gene TRBV19; D gene ambiguous. Trimming removed 2 bases at V and 4 bases at J, with 14 bases between. This CDR3 comprises 15 residues. Germline CDR1 is LNHDA and CDR2 is SQIVND (reference sequence). CDR3 bases: TGTGCCAGTAGTATAAATCTGTGGGCCAGAGAGACCCAGTACTTC. Translating it yields CASSINLWARETQYF.

The CDR3 reads CASSLRAASSGANVLTF. In nucleotides, the CDR3 is TGTGCCAGCAGTTTAAGGGCCGCCAGCTCTGGGGCCAACGTCCTGACTTTC. The chain couples TRBV27 to TRBJ2-6; the D is unclear. Per germline, CDR1 MNHEY and CDR2 SMNVEV (reference sequence). The CDR3 consists of 17 residues. Trimming took 2 bases from V and 0 from J, leaving 11 bases between them.